This TCR beta chain was captured in a study of blood T cell repertoires in COVID-19. This CDR3 is 14 amino acids long. V was pared by 0 bases and J by 2 bases, with 7 bases between. Germline CDR1 and CDR2: SGHRS and YFSETQ. Measured with immunoSEQ multiplex PCR; TCRdb has only the in-frame clones, and not every one. The table includes approximately 200,000 clones, roughly nine tenths detected once. Material: peripheral blood. The gene calls are TRBV5-1 and TRBJ2-3; possibly TRBD1 for D (5 bases). The sequence derives from a man younger than 40 with acute or convalescent COVID-19. The CDR3 DNA reads TGCGCCAGCAGCTTGGGCAGGGACACAGATACGCAGTATTTT. Translating gives CASSLGRDTDTQYF.